These 7 T cell receptor beta chains originate from one sample sequenced in a study of OX40 agonist ivuxolimab in advanced cancers. Profiling relied on immunoSEQ multiplex PCR, and the TCRdb table lists in-frame clones only, not all of them. Here the sample spans some 54,000 clones, about four fifths being singletons. The sample here was CD4+ or CD8+ T cells sorted from blood, taken in a trial of the OX40 agonist ivuxolimab. The receptors derive from an adult with an advanced solid tumor such as melanoma, head and neck, liver or kidney cancer.

The chain couples TRBV6-5 to TRBJ2-4, with D possibly matching TRBD1 (5 bases). The germline V gene has CDR1 MNHEY and CDR2 SVGAGI. The CDR3 has 15 residues. V was pared by 0 bases and J by 0 bases, with 6 bases between. CDR3 residues: CASSYSGLAKNIQYF. The DNA for the CDR3 is TGTGCCAGCAGTTACTCGGGGCTAGCCAAAAACATTCAGTACTTC.

The rearrangement uses TRBV6-9 and TRBJ2-7; a weak D match, TRBD2 (6 bases). This CDR3 contains 13 residues. CDR1 and CDR2 from the germline V gene are MNHGY and SVAAGI. Trimming removed 4 bases from V and 3 bases from J, with 10 bases in between. The CDR3 is CASSWGLFYEQYF. The CDR3, as DNA: TGTGCCAGCAGTTGGGGACTTTTCTACGAGCAGTACTTC.

This clone was counted a single time. V gene TRBV27 combines with J gene TRBJ1-1, with D hard to call. V was shortened by 5 bases and J by 0 bases, with 13 bases between the two germline ends. Germline CDR1 MNHEY, CDR2 SMNVEV (reference sequence). The CDR3 is 15 amino acids. CDR3 in DNA: TGTGCCAGCAGTCTTCGAGGGAACCTGAACACTGAAGCTTTCTTT. Translation gives CASSLRGNLNTEAFF.

The genes are TRBV2 and TRBJ2-7; 10 bases match TRBD2. The CDR3 is 14 residues long. Losses at the gene ends were 9 bases for V and 3 bases for J; bases not matched to a gene: 8. Looked up from germline, CDR1 is SNHLY and CDR2 is FYNNEI. For the CDR3, the DNA is TGTGCCAGTACCGGGACTAGCGTCAACTACGAGCAGTACTTC. This translates into CASTGTSVNYEQYF.

The rearrangement links TRBV19 to TRBJ2-7; the match to TRBD1 covers 9 bases. CDR1 LNHDA and CDR2 SQIVND come from the germline V gene (reference sequence). V was clipped by 6 bases and J by 3 bases; unmatched bases: 6. This CDR3 has 14 amino acids. CDR3 DNA: TGTGCCAGTAGGCCCCGGGACAGGGACTACGAGCAGTACTTC. It specifies CASRPRDRDYEQYF.

The sample holds one count of this clone. The genes are TRBV19 and TRBJ2-1; 8 bases fit TRBD1. This CDR3 contains 15 residues. Germline assignment: CDR1 LNHDA and CDR2 SQIVND (reference sequence). The V and J ends lost 6 bases and 1 base, in that order; junction bases with no gene match: 5. The CDR3 nucleotides read TGTGCCAGTAGGGTTAGACAGGGGTCCTACAATGAGCAGTTCTTC. Its translation is CASRVRQGSYNEQFF. Drawing the rest from reference TRBV19 and TRBJ2-1, the complete variable domain is DGGITQSPKYLFRKEGQNVTLSCEQNLNHDAMYWYRQDPGQGLRLIYYSQIVNDFQKGDIAEGYSVSREKKESFPLTVTSAQKNPTAFYLCASRVRQGSYNEQFFGPGTRLTVL.

The V and J genes are TRBV6-5 and TRBJ2-7, with 11 nucleotides matching TRBD2. Trimming cost V 7 bases and J 4 bases; bases outside gene matches: 9. Germline lookup yields CDR1 MNHEY and CDR2 SVGAGI. The CDR3 is 15 residues long. The DNA for the CDR3 is TGTGCCAGCACGTCACCTACTAGCGGGAGTTACGAGCAGTACTTC. Translated: CASTSPTSGSYEQYF.